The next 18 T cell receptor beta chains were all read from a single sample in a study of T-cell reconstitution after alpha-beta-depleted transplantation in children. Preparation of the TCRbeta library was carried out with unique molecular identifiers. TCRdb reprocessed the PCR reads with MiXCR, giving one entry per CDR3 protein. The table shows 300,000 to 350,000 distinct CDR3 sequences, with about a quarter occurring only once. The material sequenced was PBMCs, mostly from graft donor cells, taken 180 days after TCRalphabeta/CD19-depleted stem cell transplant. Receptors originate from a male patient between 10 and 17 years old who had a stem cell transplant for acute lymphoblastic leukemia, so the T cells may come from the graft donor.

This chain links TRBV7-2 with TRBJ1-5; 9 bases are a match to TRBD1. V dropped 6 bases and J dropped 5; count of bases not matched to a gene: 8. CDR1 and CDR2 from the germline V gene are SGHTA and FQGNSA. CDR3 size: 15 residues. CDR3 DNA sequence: TGTGCCAGCAGGTCGACAGGGGGTAAGGATCAGCCCCAGCATTTT. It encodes CASRSTGGKDQPQHF.

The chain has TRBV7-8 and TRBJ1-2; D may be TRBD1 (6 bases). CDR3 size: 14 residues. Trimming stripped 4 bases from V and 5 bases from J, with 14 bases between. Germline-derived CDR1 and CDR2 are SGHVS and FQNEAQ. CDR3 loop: CASSSRGGPYGYTF. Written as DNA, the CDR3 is TGTGCCAGCAGCTCCCGTGGGGGCCCGTATGGCTACACCTTC.

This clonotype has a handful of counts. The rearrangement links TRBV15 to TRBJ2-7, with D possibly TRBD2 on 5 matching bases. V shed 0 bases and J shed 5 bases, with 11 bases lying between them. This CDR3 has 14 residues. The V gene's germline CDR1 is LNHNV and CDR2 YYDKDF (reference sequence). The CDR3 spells CATSRDGVYDEQYF. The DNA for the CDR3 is TGTGCCACCAGCAGAGACGGGGTCTACGACGAGCAGTACTTC.

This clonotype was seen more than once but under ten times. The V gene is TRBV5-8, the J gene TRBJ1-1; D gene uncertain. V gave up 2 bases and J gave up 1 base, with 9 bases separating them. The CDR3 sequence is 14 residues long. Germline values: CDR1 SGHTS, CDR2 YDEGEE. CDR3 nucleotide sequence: TGTGCCAGCAGCTTTGGGCTAACGAACACTGAAGCTTTCTTT. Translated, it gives CASSFGLTNTEAFF.

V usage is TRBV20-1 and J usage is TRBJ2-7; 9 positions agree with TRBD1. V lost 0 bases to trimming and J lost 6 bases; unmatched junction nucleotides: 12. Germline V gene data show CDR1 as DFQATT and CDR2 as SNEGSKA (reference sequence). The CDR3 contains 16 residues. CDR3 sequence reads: CSARDLERDRASEQYF. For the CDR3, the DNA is TGCAGTGCTAGAGATTTAGAGCGGGACAGGGCTTCCGAGCAGTACTTC.

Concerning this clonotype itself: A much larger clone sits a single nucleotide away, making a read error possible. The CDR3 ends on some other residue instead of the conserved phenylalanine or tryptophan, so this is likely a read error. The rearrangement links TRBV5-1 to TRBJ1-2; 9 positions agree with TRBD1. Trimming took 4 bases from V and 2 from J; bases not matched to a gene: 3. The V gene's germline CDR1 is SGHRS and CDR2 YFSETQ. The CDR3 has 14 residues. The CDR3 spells CASSTGQGNYGYTI. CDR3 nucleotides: TGCGCCAGCAGCACCGGACAGGGGAACTATGGCTACACCATC.

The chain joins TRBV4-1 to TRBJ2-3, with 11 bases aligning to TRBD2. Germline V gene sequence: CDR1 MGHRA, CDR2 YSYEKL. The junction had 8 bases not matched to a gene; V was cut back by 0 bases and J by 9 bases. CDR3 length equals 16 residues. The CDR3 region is CASSQDWASGRFTQYF. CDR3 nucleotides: TGCGCCAGCAGCCAAGATTGGGCTAGCGGGAGGTTCACGCAGTATTTT.

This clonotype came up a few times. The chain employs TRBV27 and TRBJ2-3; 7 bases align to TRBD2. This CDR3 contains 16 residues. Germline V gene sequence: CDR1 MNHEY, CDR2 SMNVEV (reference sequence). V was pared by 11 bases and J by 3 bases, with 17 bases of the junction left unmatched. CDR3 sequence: CASRDRLAGTTDTQYF. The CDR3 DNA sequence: TGTGCCTCTCGGGACCGGTTAGCGGGTACTACAGATACGCAGTATTTT.

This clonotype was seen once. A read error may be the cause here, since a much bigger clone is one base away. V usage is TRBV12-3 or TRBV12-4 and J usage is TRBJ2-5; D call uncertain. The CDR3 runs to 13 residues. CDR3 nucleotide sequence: TGTGCCAGCAGTTTCCCCGGGTCCAAGACCCAGTCCTTC. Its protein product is CASSFPGSKTQSF.

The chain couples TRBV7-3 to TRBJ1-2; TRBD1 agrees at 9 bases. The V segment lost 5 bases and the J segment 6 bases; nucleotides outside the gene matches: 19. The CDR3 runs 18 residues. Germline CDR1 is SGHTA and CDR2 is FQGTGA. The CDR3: CASSATGGLIPGGHGYTF. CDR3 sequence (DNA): TGTGCCAGCAGCGCCACAGGGGGCCTCATCCCCGGCGGGCATGGCTACACCTTC.

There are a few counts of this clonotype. The CDR3 coding sequence is TGCGCCAGCAGCTTTAATAGCGAACAAGAGACCCAGTACTTC. Translation: CASSFNSEQETQYF. The chain links TRBV5-1 to TRBJ2-5, with D possibly matching TRBD2 (5 bases). The CDR3 has 14 residues. CDR1 is SGHRS and CDR2 is YFSETQ in the germline V gene. V dropped 2 bases and J dropped 2 bases, with 10 bases sitting between them. The variable domain in full, completed from reference TRBV5-1 and TRBJ2-5, reads KAGVTQTPRYLIKTRGQQVTLSCSPISGHRSVSWYQQTPGQGLQFLFEYFSETQRNKGNFPGRFSGRQFSNSRSEMNVSTLELGDSALYLCASSFNSEQETQYFGPGTRLLVL.

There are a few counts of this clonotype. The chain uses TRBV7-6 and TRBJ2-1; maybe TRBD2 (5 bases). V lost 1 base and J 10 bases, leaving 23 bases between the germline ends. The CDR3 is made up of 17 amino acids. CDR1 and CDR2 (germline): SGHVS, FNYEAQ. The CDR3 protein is CASSLEPIKSGLWEQFF. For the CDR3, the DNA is TGTGCCAGCAGCTTAGAGCCGATAAAGAGTGGACTCTGGGAGCAGTTCTTC.

The CDR3 DNA follows: TGTGCCAGCAGCTTTTCTGGGGCCTCGGAGCAGTACTTC. This gives the protein CASSFSGASEQYF. V is TRBV7-9 and J is TRBJ2-7, with D perhaps matching TRBD1 (5 bases). There are 13 residues in the CDR3. The germline V gene has CDR1 SEHNR and CDR2 FQNEAQ (reference sequence). V was shortened by 3 bases and J by 7 bases, with 13 bases between the two germline ends.

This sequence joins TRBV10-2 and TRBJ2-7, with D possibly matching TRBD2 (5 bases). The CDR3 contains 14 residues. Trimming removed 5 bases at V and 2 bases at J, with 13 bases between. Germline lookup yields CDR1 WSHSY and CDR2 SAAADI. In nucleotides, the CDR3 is TGCGCCAGCAGTCGCCTTGGACTGGCCTACGAGCAGTACTTC. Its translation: CASSRLGLAYEQYF.

CDR3 sequence: CASWGTSGSYEQYF. The CDR3 nucleotides are TGTGCCAGCTGGGGGACTAGCGGCTCCTACGAGCAGTACTTC. The chain couples TRBV18 to TRBJ2-7, with 11 bases lining up with TRBD2. V trimming: 7 bases; J trimming: 0 bases; junction bases outside the gene matches: 2. There are 14 residues in the CDR3. CDR1 and CDR2 from the germline V gene are KGHSH and LQKENI.

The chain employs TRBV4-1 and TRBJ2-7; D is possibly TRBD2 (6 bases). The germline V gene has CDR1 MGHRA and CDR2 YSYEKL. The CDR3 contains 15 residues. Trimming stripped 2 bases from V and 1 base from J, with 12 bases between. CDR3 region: CASSQLWDFSYEQYF. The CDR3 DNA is TGCGCCAGCAGCCAACTTTGGGACTTTTCCTACGAGCAGTACTTC.

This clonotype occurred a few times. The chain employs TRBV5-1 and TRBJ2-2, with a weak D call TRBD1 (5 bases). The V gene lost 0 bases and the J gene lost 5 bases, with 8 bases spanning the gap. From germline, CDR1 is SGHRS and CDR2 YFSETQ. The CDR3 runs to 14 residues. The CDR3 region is CASSLGGRTGELFF. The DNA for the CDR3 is TGCGCCAGCAGCTTGGGGGGCAGGACCGGGGAGCTGTTTTTT.

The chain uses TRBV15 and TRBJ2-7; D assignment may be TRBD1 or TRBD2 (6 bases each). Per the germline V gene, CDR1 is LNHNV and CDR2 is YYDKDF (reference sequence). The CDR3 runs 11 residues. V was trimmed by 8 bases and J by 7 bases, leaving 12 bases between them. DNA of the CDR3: TGTGCCACCTTGGAGGGGGAGGAGCAGTACTTC. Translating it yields CATLEGEEQYF.